Shown below are 7 T cell receptor beta chains from a single sample sequenced in a study of T cell clonotyping in hematopoietic cell transplantation. Libraries were prepared by immunoSEQ multiplex PCR; TCRdb keeps only in-frame clonotypes and omits some of them. The sample yields about 69,000 clones, around 94% seen once. The sequencing input was peripheral blood mononuclear cells. These receptor sequences come from a man aged 45-60 years in good health. Some clones in this sample may be carry-over from other donors' samples.

The chain combines TRBV7-8 with TRBJ2-3; D is uncertain. The CDR3 length is 15 residues. From germline, CDR1 is SGHVS and CDR2 FQNEAQ. With 5 bases removed from V and 3 bases from J, the gap between germline ends came to 15 bases. The CDR3 DNA follows: TGTGCCAGCAGCCCCGGCCTCGTAGGGACAGATACGCAGTATTTT. Translation gives CASSPGLVGTDTQYF.

In its sample, this clone was seen a few times. This chain connects TRBV6-5 to TRBJ1-6; D is perhaps TRBD1 (5 bases). Germline V gives CDR1 MNHEY, CDR2 SVGAGI. The CDR3 extends over 12 amino acids. Trimming took off 7 bases at V and 7 bases at J, with 8 bases between the two ends. CDR3 in amino acids: CASKGMNSPLHF. The CDR3 DNA reads as TGTGCCAGCAAGGGGATGAATTCACCCCTCCACTTT.

The chain employs TRBV6-4 and TRBJ2-2; D is unclear. This CDR3 comprises 15 residues. Germline V gene sequence: CDR1 MRHNA, CDR2 SNTAGT. V was pared by 6 bases and J by 3 bases, with 14 bases between. This CDR3 reads CASRGFSWDTGELFF. In DNA form, the CDR3 reads TGTGCCAGCAGGGGATTTTCTTGGGACACCGGGGAGCTGTTTTTT.

This sequence joins TRBV4-3 and TRBJ1-2, with a possible D match to TRBD1 (5 bases). The CDR3 loop spans 14 amino acids. From germline, CDR1 is LGHNA and CDR2 YSLEER. Trimming took off 4 bases at V and 1 base at J, with 10 bases between the two ends. The CDR3 nucleotides read TGCGCCAGCAGCCCCACGGGACGTAACTATGGCTACACCTTC. Its translation: CASSPTGRNYGYTF.

The rearrangement joins TRBV9 to TRBJ2-7; TRBD1 might be the D (6 bases). CDR1 and CDR2 (germline): SGDLS, YYNGEE. There are 15 residues in the CDR3. V was clipped by 0 bases and J by 2 bases, with 12 bases between them. The CDR3 bases are TGTGCCAGCAGCGTAGCTTTGGACAGTCCCTACGAGCAGTACTTC. Its translation: CASSVALDSPYEQYF.

J is TRBJ1-2 and V is TRBV7-3, with TRBD1 identical over 8 bases. Unmatched junction bases numbered 2, after V lost 4 bases and J lost 4 bases. The CDR3 has 13 amino acids. From germline, CDR1 is SGHTA and CDR2 FQGTGA. The CDR3 loop is CASSYGQGYGYTF. As DNA, the CDR3 is TGTGCCAGCAGCTATGGACAGGGCTATGGCTACACCTTC. The full variable domain, with the rest looked up from reference TRBV7-3 and TRBJ1-2, is GAGVSQTPSNKVTEKGKYVELRCDPISGHTALYWYRQSLGQGPEFLIYFQGTGAADDSGLPNDRFFAVRPEGSVSTLKIQRTERGDSAVYLCASSYGQGYGYTFGSGTRLTVV.

The V call is TRBV7-2, the J call TRBJ2-1; D is perhaps TRBD1 (6 bases). The CDR3 is 15 residues long. The V end was cut by 6 bases, the J end by 4 bases, with 16 bases between. The V gene's germline CDR1 is SGHTA and CDR2 FQGNSA. DNA for the CDR3: TGTGCCAGCAGTACAGAGGGGGTGAGTTACAATGAGCAGTTCTTC. Amino acids: CASSTEGVSYNEQFF.